This T cell receptor (beta chain) was found in a study of naive and memory T cell subsets. Study findings and constraints: In naive cells, over 95% of TCR sequences were seen only once.

Germline V lookup: CDR1 SGHRS, CDR2 YFSETQ. The ends were cut back, 3 bases at V and 0 bases at J, with 9 bases in the middle. The CDR3 covers 14 residues. The sample holds many counts of this clonotype. Its antigen is undetermined. Four subsets defined by CD45RA and CD27 were sorted after CD3, CD4, CD8 and live/dead staining. Both TRBC1 and TRBC2 were covered by a beta constant-region primer of two equimolar oligonucleotides. TCRdb called the UMI-ligation and nested PCR reads again in MiXCR, with one record for every CDR3 protein. Among more than 25,000 distinct CDR3 sequences listed, about 10% were seen once.

The TCR was taken from a human donor in good health. Source material: effector memory CD4+ T cells from blood. Noted subset: effector memory, CD45RA- CD27-. The rearrangement links TRBV5-1 to TRBJ2-5; D tentatively reads TRBD1 or TRBD2 (5 bases each). In nucleotides, the CDR3 is TGCGCCAGCAGCTCCGGGACGTACCAAGAGACCCAGTACTTC. It specifies CASSSGTYQETQYF.